These 24 T cell receptor beta chains were sequenced from one sample in a study of cytomegalovirus exposure and HLA in healthy donors. The PCR was carried out with 60 Vbeta primers and 13 Jbeta primers. TCRdb's copy holds only in-frame clones and misses some; the assay was immunoSEQ multiplex PCR. This sample has roughly 190,000 clones, with more than 65% found just once. Sequences were obtained from PBMCs. These receptors were obtained from a girl aged 10-17 years in good health and CMV-seropositive.

This clone showed up just a few times. This chain joins TRBV6-4 and TRBJ2-3; 14 bases align to TRBD2. CDR3 size: 17 residues. V lost 0 bases to trimming and J lost 2 bases; unmatched junction nucleotides: 1. CDR1 and CDR2 from the germline V gene are MRHNA and SNTAGT. The DNA for the CDR3 is TGTGCCAGCAGTGACTCGACTAGCGGGGGGGCCACAGATACGCAGTATTTT. Its translation: CASSDSTSGGATDTQYF.

The V and J genes are TRBV7-9 and TRBJ1-2, with D unresolved. The V gene's germline CDR1 is SEHNR and CDR2 FQNEAQ (reference sequence). Trimming took off 5 bases at V and 4 bases at J, with 14 bases between the two ends. The CDR3 totals 14 residues. CDR3 region: CASSPSGNTYGYTF. Written as DNA, the CDR3 is TGTGCCAGCAGCCCTTCCGGGAACACCTATGGCTACACCTTC.

The chain is built from TRBV11-3 and TRBJ2-5; 11 bases agree with TRBD2. The CDR3 is 15 residues long. CDR1 SGHNT and CDR2 YENEEA come from the germline V gene. The J segment lost 2 bases and the V segment lost 6 bases, leaving 5 bases of the junction unmatched. The CDR3 DNA sequence: TGTGCCAGCAGTCCTTCTAGCGGGGGGCAAGAGACCCAGTACTTC. Its translation is CASSPSSGGQETQYF.

A single count supports this clone. The chain joins TRBV5-1 to TRBJ1-4; D call uncertain. Germline assignment: CDR1 SGHRS and CDR2 YFSETQ. The V and J ends lost 4 bases and 7 bases respectively, with 20 bases between them. This CDR3 spans 16 amino acids. The CDR3 nucleotides are TGCGCCAGCAGCCCGGAGGTTTTAGGAGTAGGTGAAAAACTGTTTTTT. Encoded protein: CASSPEVLGVGEKLFF.

The rearrangement joins TRBV7-9 to TRBJ1-2; unclear D gene. The germline V gene encodes CDR1 SEHNR and CDR2 FQNEAQ (reference sequence). V lost 0 bases and J lost 2, with 7 bases in between. This CDR3 spans 14 amino acids. The CDR3 protein is CASSLASVNYGYTF. CDR3 sequence (DNA): TGTGCCAGCAGCTTAGCGTCGGTGAACTATGGCTACACCTTC. Full variable domain (missing parts from reference TRBV7-9 and TRBJ1-2): DTGVSQNPRHKITKRGQNVTFRCDPISEHNRLYWYRQTLGQGPEFLTYFQNEAQLEKSRLLSDRFSAERPKGSFSTLEIQRTEQGDSAMYLCASSLASVNYGYTFGSGTRLTVV.

This chain connects TRBV4-3 to TRBJ2-3; the D gene is possibly TRBD2 (6 bases). The CDR3 covers 15 residues. V dropped 0 bases and J dropped 3 bases, with 10 bases sitting between them. CDR1 and CDR2 from the germline V gene are LGHNA and YSLEER. The CDR3 nucleotides are TGCGCCAGCAGCCAAGACGCAGGGAGGACAGATACGCAGTATTTT. It specifies CASSQDAGRTDTQYF.

CDR3 sequence reads: CASGTDSSYNEQFF. For the CDR3, the DNA is TGTGCCAGCGGGACGGACAGCTCCTACAATGAGCAGTTCTTC. This chain uses TRBV27 with TRBJ2-1; possible D gene TRBD1, 6 bases. The germline V gene has CDR1 MNHEY and CDR2 SMNVEV (reference sequence). The CDR3 covers 14 residues. Trimming stripped 8 bases from V and 0 bases from J, with 11 bases between.

The CDR3 loop is CASSQDWTSGGRETQYF. CDR3 in DNA: TGTGCCAGCAGCCAGGATTGGACTAGCGGGGGCCGGGAGACCCAGTACTTC. V is TRBV4-2 and J is TRBJ2-5, with 13 bases that match TRBD2. CDR3 size: 17 residues. The V gene end was trimmed by 3 bases and the J gene end by 5 bases; junction bases not matched to a gene: 9. CDR1 LGHNA and CDR2 YNFKEQ come from the germline V gene.

J is TRBJ2-7 and V is TRBV10-3, with 11 positions matching TRBD1. The V and J ends lost 5 bases and 6 bases, in that order; junction bases with no gene match: 6. This CDR3 spans 14 amino acids. CDR1 and CDR2 (germline): ENHRY, SYGVKD. DNA of the CDR3: TGTGCCATCAGTATCGGGACAGGGGGGTTCGAGCAGTACTTC. Its translation: CAISIGTGGFEQYF.

The chain combines TRBV6-1 with TRBJ2-7; a weak D match, TRBD1 (6 bases). CDR1 MNHNS and CDR2 SASEGT come from the germline V gene. Between the trimmed V and J ends, which lost 2 bases and 3 bases, there was a span of 14 bases. The CDR3 spans 15 residues. The CDR3 DNA sequence: TGTGCCAGCAGTGAATGGGCAGGGGACAACTACGAGCAGTACTTC. Translation gives CASSEWAGDNYEQYF.

This clone has more than one count but fewer than ten. The chain employs TRBV5-4 and TRBJ2-7; 14 bases fit TRBD2. V shed 4 bases and J 1 base; nucleotides not matched to a gene: 10. CDR3 size: 18 residues. The V gene's germline CDR1 is SGHNT and CDR2 YYREEE (reference sequence). The CDR3 DNA is TGTGCCAGCAGCCGAGGGACTAGCGGGGGCCCGCTTTCCTACGAGCAGTACTTC. Its protein product is CASSRGTSGGPLSYEQYF.

The gene calls are TRBV5-5 and TRBJ1-1; tentative D call: TRBD1 (6 bases). Germline values: CDR1 SGHKS, CDR2 YYEKEE (reference sequence). The CDR3 has 14 residues. The V end was cut by 4 bases, the J end by 7 bases, with 17 bases between. The DNA of the CDR3 is TGTGCCAGCAGCCGCGGGGGGGGCACCGGTGAAGCTTTCTTT. Residues: CASSRGGGTGEAFF.

This chain links TRBV11-3 with TRBJ2-3; TRBD1 might be the D (5 bases). Trimming shortened V by 1 base and J by 0 bases, and 8 bases separated the two germline ends. Germline V gene lookup returns CDR1 SGHNT and CDR2 YENEEA. The CDR3 length is 15 residues. The CDR3 sequence is CASSLVGVSTDTQYF. For the CDR3, the DNA is TGTGCCAGCAGCTTAGTAGGGGTCAGCACAGATACGCAGTATTTT.

This clone was detected only a few times. The chain combines TRBV13 with TRBJ1-4; 7 bases align to TRBD1. The CDR3 contains 17 residues. Germline CDR1 PRHDT, CDR2 FYEKMQ (reference sequence). V trimming: 1 base; J trimming: 0 bases; junction bases outside the gene matches: 5. The CDR3 bases are TGTGCCAGCAGCTTAGCCGATCAGGGGGCAACTAATGAAAAACTGTTTTTT. Residues: CASSLADQGATNEKLFF.

V usage is TRBV21-1 and J usage is TRBJ2-7; no check of the table's D call, TRBD1, against the DNA was made. TRBV21-1 is classified as a pseudogene. The CDR3 has 15 residues. The DNA for the CDR3 is TGTGCCACCAATCACTTCGGGACAGGGGGCGAAGAGCAGTACTTC. As protein: CATNHFGTGGEEQYF.

In its sample, this clone was seen once. The chain is built from TRBV5-8 and TRBJ1-5; 9 bases fit TRBD1. V shed 1 base, J shed 7 bases, and the junction held 6 bases outside the gene matches. The CDR3 runs to 15 residues. Looked up from germline, CDR1 is SGHTS and CDR2 is YDEGEE. The CDR3 nucleotides are TGTGCCAGCAGCTTGCGGACAGGGGTGGGCCAGCCCCAGCATTTT. Protein sequence: CASSLRTGVGQPQHF.

The count of this clone is one. This chain joins TRBV7-8 and TRBJ2-5; 11 bases line up with TRBD2. CDR3 length equals 16 residues. The J segment lost 7 bases and the V segment lost 1 base, leaving 8 bases of the junction unmatched. Germline CDR1 SGHVS, CDR2 FQNEAQ. The CDR3 coding sequence is TGTGCCAGCAGCTTAGAGTTTAGCGGGGGGGCCGGGACCCAGTACTTC. Translating gives CASSLEFSGGAGTQYF.

The chain couples TRBV7-2 to TRBJ2-7; 7 bases are a match to TRBD2. V shed 1 base, J shed 3 bases, and the junction held 3 bases outside the gene matches. Germline CDR1 reads SGHTA; CDR2 reads FQGNSA. The CDR3 sequence is 14 residues long. Written as DNA, the CDR3 is TGTGCCAGCAGCTTAGGTGGGGGGGTCTACGAGCAGTACTTC. Translated, it gives CASSLGGGVYEQYF.

This clone was seen a single time. V is TRBV30 and J is TRBJ2-5; TRBD2 aligns across 7 bases. The germline V gene has CDR1 GTSNPN and CDR2 SVGIG (reference sequence). Trimming at V came to 3 bases and at J to 2 bases, leaving 9 bases not matched to a gene. The CDR3 is made up of 15 amino acids. The CDR3 nucleotides read TGTGCCTGGAGGGGCCCGGGGGGAGGTCAAGAGACCCAGTACTTC. Amino acids: CAWRGPGGGQETQYF.

The gene calls are TRBV6-6 and TRBJ1-4; 8 bases are shared with TRBD1. The CDR3 covers 14 residues. Losses at the gene ends were 6 bases for V and 7 bases for J; bases not matched to a gene: 7. Germline V CDR1 and CDR2: MNHNY, SVGAGI (reference sequence). CDR3 DNA sequence: TGTGCCAGCAGCCTCGGACAGGGAGGTGAAAAACTGTTTTTT. Residues: CASSLGQGGEKLFF.

The chain recombines TRBV5-1 with TRBJ1-1; 8 positions agree with TRBD1. Germline V gene data show CDR1 as SGHRS and CDR2 as YFSETQ. The CDR3 has 14 residues. The junction had 6 bases not matched to a gene; V was cut back by 4 bases and J by 4 bases. For the CDR3, the DNA is TGCGCCAGCAGCACCCGGACAGGGCCCACTGAAGCTTTCTTT. This codes for CASSTRTGPTEAFF. The complete variable domain, with remaining parts taken from reference TRBV5-1 and TRBJ1-1, reads KAGVTQTPRYLIKTRGQQVTLSCSPISGHRSVSWYQQTPGQGLQFLFEYFSETQRNKGNFPGRFSGRQFSNSRSEMNVSTLELGDSALYLCASSTRTGPTEAFFGQGTRLTVV.

This clone was detected once. This chain connects TRBV11-2 to TRBJ2-7; D not resolved. The CDR3 consists of 14 residues. Germline CDR1 is SGHAT and CDR2 is FQNNGV. V lost 5 bases and J 5 bases, leaving 16 bases between the germline ends. In DNA form, the CDR3 reads TGTGCCAGCAGCGCCCGGAGCGAGGTCGACGAGCAGTACTTC. It specifies CASSARSEVDEQYF.

This chain links TRBV6-5 with TRBJ1-3; 9 nucleotides agree with TRBD1. Germline V gene sequence: CDR1 MNHEY, CDR2 SVGAGI. J lost 8 bases, V lost 6 bases, and 8 bases had no gene match. This CDR3 spans 14 amino acids. Here the CDR3 DNA reads TGTGCCAGCAGGATGACAGGGGGGGCGGACACCATATATTTT. As protein: CASRMTGGADTIYF.

V is TRBV5-6 and J is TRBJ2-1, with a possible D match to TRBD1 (6 bases). CDR1 and CDR2 (germline): SGHDT, YYEEEE. This CDR3 spans 15 amino acids. V lost 4 bases, J lost 0 bases, and 11 bases lay in between. In DNA, the CDR3 is TGTGCCAGCAGCCAGGACAGCCTCTCCTACAATGAGCAGTTCTTC. Amino acid sequence: CASSQDSLSYNEQFF.